This T cell receptor beta chain emerged from a study of blood T cell repertoires in COVID-19. About the study: Samples came from the United States, Italy and Spain, spanning acute and convalescent COVID-19. PBMCs, B-cell-depleted T cells, or T cells provided the cDNA or gDNA that made up the material.

Authors' data handling: Estimation of nucleated cell counts was performed using reference gene primer amplification. Assay: immunoSEQ multiplex PCR; the TCRdb copy retains only in-frame clones and omits some. V and J calls and clone size are copied from that table; D and trimming were computed from the DNA. This sample has roughly 40,000 clones, with 90% found just once. The CDR3 loop spans 15 amino acids. From germline, CDR1 is MNHEY and CDR2 SMNVEV (reference sequence). Trimming removed 3 bases at V and 4 bases at J, with 13 bases between. This chain joins TRBV27 and TRBJ1-5; D is undetermined. This receptor was identified in a human donor in a cohort sampled during active COVID-19. Material: peripheral blood. The CDR3 DNA reads TGTGCCAGCAGTTTTGAGGTACCGAAAAATCAGCCCCAGCATTTT. It yields the protein CASSFEVPKNQPQHF.